This T cell receptor (beta chain) appears in the sequencing data of a study of blood T cell repertoires in COVID-19 (dated by TCRdb to 2020 to 2021). Regarding the complete study: Collaborator samples came from the United States, Italy and Spain and covered acute and convalescent phases of COVID-19. The prospective study material was composed of cDNA or gDNA derived from T cells, B-cell-depleted T cells, or PBMCs. Subjects who had been exposed to COVID-19, were actively infected with it, or had recovered from it provided the deeply sampled blood TCRbeta repertoires that made up the dataset. The repertoires were made available in a free public database intended to serve as a resource for research on the immune response to SARS-CoV-2. The samples were drawn from the first 160 participants of the ongoing ImmuneRACE study and from 950 to 1,500 subjects provided by 6 global collaborators. Nearly every sample came with metadata listing a de-identified subject ID, COVID-19 status, age in years and sex. Where available, HLA class I and class II types were obtained from metadata supplied by the sample provider rather than from assay-based typing. What the research found in general, with its limitations: The quantity of clinical and demographic metadata differed by source and by participant and was supplied without curation.

TCRbeta CDR3 regions were amplified from genomic DNA using the immunoSEQ Assay, a bias-controlled multiplex PCR. In the source study's methods: Nucleated cell counts per sample were estimated from amplification of reference gene primers within the assay. To quantify the absolute abundance of each unique TCRbeta CDR3 rearrangement, sequence reads were collapsed and filtered. For each sample, productive Simpson clonality was calculated as the square root of Simpson's diversity index over productive rearrangements. TCRdb provides this immuneACCESS table in a form limited to in-frame rearrangements. Some clones are lacking; in checked studies, under half of them reflect an unresolved V gene, and why the rest are absent is not known. The V and J calls and the clone size are those of that table, but D and trimming were determined from the DNA. This sample comprises roughly 190,000 clones, about 89% of them detected only once. The leading ten clones occupy more than 0.75% of the sample.

CDR3 length: 19 amino acids, cysteine to phenylalanine. Left in the record is the CDR3 DNA by itself, 57 bases read in frame from the first base. CDR1 and CDR2 are read off the germline V gene as SGDLS and YYNGEE. Trimming takes 0 bases off V and 5 bases off J; junction bases not matched to a gene: 14. Participants in the prospective study were enrolled through a virtual design, were aged roughly 18 to 100 years, and lived in roughly 24 United States geographic areas. In the prospective study, participants were assigned to cohorts based on the clinical history participants reported in a screening survey and a study questionnaire. Recovered participants in ImmuneRACE Cohort 3 were defined by two consecutive negative NP/OP PCR tests, clearance by a healthcare professional, or resolution of symptoms. Each participant in the prospective study had whole blood, serum and a nasopharyngeal or oropharyngeal swab collected by mobile phlebotomists. Participants in the prospective study had the option to provide additional blood draws and questionnaires over an approximately 2-month period. Blood samples from the prospective study were shipped frozen or at room temperature prior to DNA extraction.

On this clone: This receptor's antigen is unknown. No much larger clone is present one base from it, and per-base qualities are unavailable.

Sequenced material: PBMCs or T cells enriched from blood (not recorded which). This sequence uses TRBV9 and TRBJ2-1; TRBD2 matches 10 bases in the middle. This clonotype was sampled from a woman between 18 and 30 years old who had recovered from COVID-19. CDR3 sequence: CASSVATAASGRSDNEQFF. The DNA sequence follows: TGTGCCAGCAGCGTAGCTACGGCGGCTAGCGGGAGAAGCGACAATGAGCAGTTCTTC.